Sequencing of this TCR beta chain was carried out in a study of shared clonotypes between healthy human individuals. Across the study: Donors, aged 18 to 49, were a couple of women and three men.

An assay was performed, and its level was deep. Each PCR replicate run on unsorted PBMC took in approximately 300 ng DNA, 30,000 or so T cell genomes. As processed by the authors: Because ImmunoSEQ provided only junction sequences with no quality scores, the filtering differed. Measured with immunoSEQ multiplex PCR; TCRdb has only the in-frame clones, and not every one. V, J and clone size were drawn from that table, and D and trimming were deduced from the DNA. Here the sample spans about 480,000 clones, 60% to 80% being singletons. From germline, CDR1 is SGHRS and CDR2 YFSETQ. The junction had 3 bases not matched to a gene; V was cut back by 3 bases and J by 2 bases. This CDR3 contains 15 residues.

The source is a woman between 40 and 55 years old in good health. Some clones in this sample may be carry-over from other donors' samples. V usage is TRBV5-1 and J usage is TRBJ2-1; 9 bases are a match to TRBD2. Sample: PBMCs. CDR3 nucleotides: TGCGCCAGCAGCTCTAGCGGGATAACCTACAATGAGCAGTTCTTC. Protein product: CASSSSGITYNEQFF.